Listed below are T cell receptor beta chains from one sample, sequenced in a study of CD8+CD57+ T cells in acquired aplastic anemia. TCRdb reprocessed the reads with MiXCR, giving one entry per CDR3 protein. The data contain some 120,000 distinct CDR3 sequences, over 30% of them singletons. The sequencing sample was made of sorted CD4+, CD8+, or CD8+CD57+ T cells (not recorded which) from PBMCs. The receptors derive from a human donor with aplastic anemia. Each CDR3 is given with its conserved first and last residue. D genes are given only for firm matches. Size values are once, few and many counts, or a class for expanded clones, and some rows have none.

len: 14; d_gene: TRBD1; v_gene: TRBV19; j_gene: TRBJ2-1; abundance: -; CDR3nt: TGTGCCAGTAGTGCCGGGACAGGGGGCAATGAGCAGTTCTTC; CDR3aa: CASSAGTGGNEQFF
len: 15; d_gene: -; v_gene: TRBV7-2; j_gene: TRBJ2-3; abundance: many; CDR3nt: TGTGCCAGCAGCTTAGCCGGGGTAAGCACAGATACGCAGTATTTT; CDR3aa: CASSLAGVSTDTQYF
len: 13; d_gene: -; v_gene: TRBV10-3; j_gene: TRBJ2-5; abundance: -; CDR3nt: TGTGCCATCAGTAATATCCGTCAAGAGGACCGGTACTTC; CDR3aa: CAISNIRQEDRYF
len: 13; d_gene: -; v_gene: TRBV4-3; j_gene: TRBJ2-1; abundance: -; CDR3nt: TGCGCCAGCTCAGGGATAGCGACTGGTGAGCAGTTCTTC; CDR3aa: CASSGIATGEQFF
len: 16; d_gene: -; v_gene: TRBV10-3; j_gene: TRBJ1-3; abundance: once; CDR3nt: TGTGCCATCAGCAGGGGCTCACGGGGATCAGGAGACACCATATATTTT; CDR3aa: CAISRGSRGSGDTIYF
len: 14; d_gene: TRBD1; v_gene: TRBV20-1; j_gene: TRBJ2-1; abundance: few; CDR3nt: TGCAGTGCCCTAGGCGACAGGGCCTACAATGAGCAGTTCTTC; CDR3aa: CSALGDRAYNEQFF
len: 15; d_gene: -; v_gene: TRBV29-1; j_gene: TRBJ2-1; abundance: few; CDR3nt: TGCAGCCAGTTCCGGGACCAACCCATCTACAATGAGCAGTTCTTC; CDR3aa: CSQFRDQPIYNEQFF
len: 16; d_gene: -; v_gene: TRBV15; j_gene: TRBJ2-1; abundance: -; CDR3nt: TGTGCCACCAGCAGAGATGTCGGTTTGGGTCACAATGAGCAGTTCTTC; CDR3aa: CATSRDVGLGHNEQFF
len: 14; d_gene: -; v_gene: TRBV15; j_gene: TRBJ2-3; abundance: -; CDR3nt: TGTGCCACCAGCAGAGATCTGGGAACAGATACGCAGTATTTT; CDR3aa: CATSRDLGTDTQYF
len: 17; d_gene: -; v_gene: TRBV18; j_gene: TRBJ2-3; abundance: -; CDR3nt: TGTGCCAGCTCACCGGAGCTCAGTGGCAGCGGCACAGATACGCAGTATTTT; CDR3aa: CASSPELSGSGTDTQYF
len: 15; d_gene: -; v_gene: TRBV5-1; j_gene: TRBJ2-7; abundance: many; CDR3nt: TGCGCCAGCAGCTTGGCTCGACAGCCTCCCTACGAGCAGTACTTC; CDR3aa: CASSLARQPPYEQYF
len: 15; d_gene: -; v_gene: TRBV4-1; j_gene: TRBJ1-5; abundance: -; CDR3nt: TGCGCCAGCAGCCAAGCTGGGGGGCGTCCCCAGCCCCAGCATTTT; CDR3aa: CASSQAGGRPQPQHF
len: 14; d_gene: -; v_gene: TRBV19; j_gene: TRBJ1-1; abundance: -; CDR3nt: TGTGCCAGTAGTATAGAGCACAGCCTGACGCGAGCTTTCTTT; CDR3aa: CASSIEHSLTRAFF
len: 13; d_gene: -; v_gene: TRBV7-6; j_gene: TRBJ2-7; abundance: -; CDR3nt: TGTGCCAGCAGCTTAGATCGCCAGTACGAGCAGTACTTC; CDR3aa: CASSLDRQYEQYF
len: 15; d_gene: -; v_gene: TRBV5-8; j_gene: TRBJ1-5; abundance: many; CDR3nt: TGTGCCAGCAGCTTTGGACGGGTTAGCAATCAGCCCCAGCATTTT; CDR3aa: CASSFGRVSNQPQHF
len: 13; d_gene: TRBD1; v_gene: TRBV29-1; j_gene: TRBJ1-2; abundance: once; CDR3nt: TGCAGCGTTTATCCCGACAGGGTTGGGGGCTACACCTTC; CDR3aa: CSVYPDRVGGYTF
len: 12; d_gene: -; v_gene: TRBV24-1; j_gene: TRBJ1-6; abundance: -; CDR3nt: TGTGCCACCAGTGATTCATATTCACCCCTCCACTTT; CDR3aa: CATSDSYSPLHF
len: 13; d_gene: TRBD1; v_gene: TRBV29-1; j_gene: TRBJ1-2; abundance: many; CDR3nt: TGCAGCGCCGGACAGGGCCCCAACTATGGCTACACCTTC; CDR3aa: CSAGQGPNYGYTF
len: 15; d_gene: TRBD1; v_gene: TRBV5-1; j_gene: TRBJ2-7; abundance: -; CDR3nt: TGCGCCAGCAGCCCTCCGGACAGGGGGGCCTACGAGCAGTACTTC; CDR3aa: CASSPPDRGAYEQYF
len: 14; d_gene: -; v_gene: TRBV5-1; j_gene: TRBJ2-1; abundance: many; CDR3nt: TGCGCCAGCAGCTCGGGCCCTCGCTCCAATGAGCAGTTCTTC; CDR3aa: CASSSGPRSNEQFF